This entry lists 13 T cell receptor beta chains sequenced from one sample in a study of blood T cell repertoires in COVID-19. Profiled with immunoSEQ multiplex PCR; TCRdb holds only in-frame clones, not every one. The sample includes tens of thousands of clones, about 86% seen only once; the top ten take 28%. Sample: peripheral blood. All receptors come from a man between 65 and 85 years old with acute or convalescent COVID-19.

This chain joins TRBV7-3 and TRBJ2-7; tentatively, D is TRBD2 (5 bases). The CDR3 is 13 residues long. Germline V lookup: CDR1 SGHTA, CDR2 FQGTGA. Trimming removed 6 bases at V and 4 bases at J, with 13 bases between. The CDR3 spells CASSPNRGYEQYF. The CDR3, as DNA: TGTGCCAGCAGTCCAAACCGCGGGTACGAGCAGTACTTC.

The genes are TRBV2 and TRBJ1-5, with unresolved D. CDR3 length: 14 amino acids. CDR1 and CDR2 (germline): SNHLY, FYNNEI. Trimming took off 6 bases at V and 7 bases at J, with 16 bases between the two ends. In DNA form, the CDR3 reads TGTGCCAGCAGCCAGGTATCAGTTGGCCAGCCCCAGCATTTT. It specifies CASSQVSVGQPQHF.

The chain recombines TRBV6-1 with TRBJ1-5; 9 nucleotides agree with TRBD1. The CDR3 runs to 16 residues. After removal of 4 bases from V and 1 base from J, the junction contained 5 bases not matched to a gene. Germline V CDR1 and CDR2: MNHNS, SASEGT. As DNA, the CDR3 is TGTGCCAGCAGTGTTACAGGGGGCCGGAGCAATCAGCCCCAGCATTTT. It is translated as CASSVTGGRSNQPQHF.

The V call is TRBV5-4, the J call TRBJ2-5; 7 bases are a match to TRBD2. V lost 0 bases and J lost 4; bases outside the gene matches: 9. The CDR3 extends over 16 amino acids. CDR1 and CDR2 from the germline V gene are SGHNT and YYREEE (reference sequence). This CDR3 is CASSLGPAGTRETQYF. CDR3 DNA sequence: TGTGCCAGCAGCTTGGGACCAGCGGGAACGAGAGAGACCCAGTACTTC.

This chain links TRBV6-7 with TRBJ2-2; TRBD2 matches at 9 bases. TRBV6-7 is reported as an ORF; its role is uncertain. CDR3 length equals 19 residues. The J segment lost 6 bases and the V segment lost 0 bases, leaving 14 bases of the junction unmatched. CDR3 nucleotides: TGTGCCAGCAGTTACTCGAAGAGTCCGGCGGGAGGGCCCCCCGGGGAGCTGTTTTTT. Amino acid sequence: CASSYSKSPAGGPPGELFF.

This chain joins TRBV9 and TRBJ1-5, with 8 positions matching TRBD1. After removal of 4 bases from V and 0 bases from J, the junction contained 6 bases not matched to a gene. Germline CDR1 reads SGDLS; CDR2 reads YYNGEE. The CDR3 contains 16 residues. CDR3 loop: CASSSGGPYSNQPQHF. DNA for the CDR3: TGTGCCAGCAGCTCAGGGGGCCCCTATAGCAATCAGCCCCAGCATTTT.

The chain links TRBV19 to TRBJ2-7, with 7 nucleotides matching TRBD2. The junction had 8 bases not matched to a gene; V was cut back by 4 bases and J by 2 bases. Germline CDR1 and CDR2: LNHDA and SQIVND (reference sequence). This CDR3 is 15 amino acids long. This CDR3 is CASSKKAGTPYEQYF. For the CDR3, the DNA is TGTGCCAGTAGTAAGAAAGCGGGAACCCCCTACGAGCAGTACTTC.

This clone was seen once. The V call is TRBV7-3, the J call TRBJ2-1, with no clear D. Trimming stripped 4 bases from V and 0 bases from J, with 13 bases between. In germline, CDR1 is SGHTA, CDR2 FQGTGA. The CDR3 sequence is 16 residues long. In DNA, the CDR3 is TGTGCCAGCAGCTCGACTGTCCCTAGCTCCTACAATGAGCAGTTCTTC. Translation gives CASSSTVPSSYNEQFF.

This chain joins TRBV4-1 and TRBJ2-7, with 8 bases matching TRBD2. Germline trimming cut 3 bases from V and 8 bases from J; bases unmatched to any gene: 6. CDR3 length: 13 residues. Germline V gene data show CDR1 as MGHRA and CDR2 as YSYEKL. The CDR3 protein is CASSQDGRVQQYF. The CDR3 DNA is TGCGCCAGCAGCCAGGACGGGAGGGTCCAGCAGTACTTC.

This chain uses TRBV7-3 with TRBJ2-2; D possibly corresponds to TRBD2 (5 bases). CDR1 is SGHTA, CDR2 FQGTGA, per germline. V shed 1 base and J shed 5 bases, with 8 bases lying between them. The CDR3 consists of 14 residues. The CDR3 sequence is CASSLSPGTGELFF. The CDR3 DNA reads TGTGCCAGCAGCTTAAGTCCGGGGACCGGGGAGCTGTTTTTT.

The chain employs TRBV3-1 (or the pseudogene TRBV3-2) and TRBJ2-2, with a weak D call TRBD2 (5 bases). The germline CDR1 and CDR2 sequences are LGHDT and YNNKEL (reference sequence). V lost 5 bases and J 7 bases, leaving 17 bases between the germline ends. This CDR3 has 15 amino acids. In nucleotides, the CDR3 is TGTGCCAGCAGCGGCGCTCGGGGTTCCAACGGGGAGCTGTTTTTT. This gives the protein CASSGARGSNGELFF.

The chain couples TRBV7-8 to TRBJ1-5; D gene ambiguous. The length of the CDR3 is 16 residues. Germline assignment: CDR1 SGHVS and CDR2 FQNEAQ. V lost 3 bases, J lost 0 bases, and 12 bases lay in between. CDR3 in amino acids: CASSLETGYSNQPQHF. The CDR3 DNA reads TGTGCCAGCAGCTTGGAGACGGGGTATAGCAATCAGCCCCAGCATTTT.

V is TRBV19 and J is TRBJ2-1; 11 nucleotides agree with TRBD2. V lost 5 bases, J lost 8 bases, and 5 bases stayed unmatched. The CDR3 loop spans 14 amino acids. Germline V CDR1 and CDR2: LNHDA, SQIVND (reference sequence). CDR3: CASSDSGRGDEQFF. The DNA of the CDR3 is TGTGCCAGTAGTGATAGCGGGAGGGGGGATGAGCAGTTCTTC.